This paragraph covers one T cell receptor (beta chain) sequence. This sample was included in a study of T cells after somatic rescue of genetic block. The CDR3 covers 13 residues. V lost 5 bases and J lost 2, with 9 bases in between. CDR1 MNHNY and CDR2 SVGAGI come from the germline V gene (reference sequence). The protocol was immunoSEQ multiplex PCR, while the TCRdb copy is restricted to in-frame clones and leaves out a portion. Here the sample spans some 13,000 clones, 73% being singletons. The clonotype was recovered from a boy aged 5-17 years. Input material: peripheral blood mononuclear cells (PBMCs). V is TRBV6-6 and J is TRBJ1-1; no reliable D call. CDR3 bases: TGTGCCAGCAGTAAACGGGTTAACACTGAAGCTTTCTTT. Translated, it gives CASSKRVNTEAFF.